This T cell receptor beta chain was retrieved from a study of T cell repertoires in cytomegalovirus infection. About the study: Both a matching HLA type and CMV infection were indicated by public TCR beta signatures.

MiXCR, applied by TCRdb to the reads, yields one record per CDR3 protein. The sample consists of 250,000 to 300,000 distinct CDR3 sequences, roughly 21% of them appearing once. Trimming stripped 2 bases from V and 6 bases from J, with 11 bases between. From germline, CDR1 is SGHVS and CDR2 FQNEAQ. CDR3 size: 14 residues. This clonotype was seen many times. The antigen remains undetermined. This TCR was recovered from a human donor in good health (CMV status not recorded). Some clones in this sample may be carry-over from other donors' samples. The sequencing here drew on cultured PBMCs, taken from culture after CMV antigen stimulation. This chain connects TRBV7-8 to TRBJ2-4, with TRBD2 as a possible D gene (6 bases). CDR3 in amino acids: CASSLRGLGNIQYF. The CDR3 nucleotides read TGTGCCAGCAGCTTACGGGGGTTGGGAAACATTCAGTACTTC.